Listed below are T cell receptor beta chains from one sample, sequenced in a study of radiation and T cells in renal cell carcinoma. The data were produced by immunoSEQ multiplex PCR, yet TCRdb's version contains in-frame clones alone and is incomplete. Of approximately 100,000 clones in the sample, around nine tenths were seen once. The sequenced sample was blood, obtained from a patient whose treatment included radiotherapy and nephrectomy. All receptors derive from a man aged 45-60 years with renal cell carcinoma. Both conserved end residues are part of each CDR3. The D gene is left open where the match is weak. The size of a clone is reported for some rows only, either as once, few or many, or as a class for expanded clones.

j_gene: TRBJ2-3; d_gene: NA; abundance: NA; v_gene: TRBV7-3; CDR3aa: CASSLTVQPTDTQYF; CDR3nt: TGTGCCAGCAGCTTAACGGTACAACCCACAGATACGCAGTATTTT
j_gene: TRBJ2-2; d_gene: TRBD1; abundance: NA; v_gene: TRBV18; CDR3aa: CASSPSGTGGTGELFF; CDR3nt: TGTGCCAGCTCACCCTCCGGGACAGGAGGAACCGGGGAGCTGTTTTTT
j_gene: TRBJ2-1; d_gene: NA; abundance: NA; v_gene: TRBV27; CDR3aa: CASSLEGPGEQFF; CDR3nt: TGTGCCAGCAGTTTAGAGGGGCCAGGTGAGCAGTTCTTC
j_gene: TRBJ2-3; d_gene: NA; abundance: NA; v_gene: TRBV10-1; CDR3aa: CASSVGPASDTQYF; CDR3nt: TGCGCCAGCAGTGTGGGACCGGCAAGCGATACGCAGTATTTT
j_gene: TRBJ1-5; d_gene: NA; abundance: NA; v_gene: TRBV6-6; CDR3aa: CASSKVGNQPQHF; CDR3nt: TGTGCCAGCAGTAAAGTCGGGAATCAGCCCCAGCATTTT
j_gene: TRBJ2-2; d_gene: NA; abundance: NA; v_gene: TRBV10-3; CDR3aa: CAISERTANTGELFF; CDR3nt: TGTGCCATCAGTGAACGGACAGCTAACACCGGGGAGCTGTTTTTT
j_gene: TRBJ2-5; d_gene: NA; abundance: NA; v_gene: TRBV29-1; CDR3aa: CSAQTGAQETQYF; CDR3nt: TGCAGCGCCCAGACTGGAGCTCAAGAGACCCAGTACTTC
j_gene: TRBJ1-6; d_gene: NA; abundance: NA; v_gene: TRBV6-5; CDR3aa: CASSYSRYQMRSPLHF; CDR3nt: TGTGCCAGCAGTTACTCGCGGTACCAAATGCGTTCACCCCTCCACTTT
j_gene: TRBJ2-5; d_gene: NA; abundance: NA; v_gene: TRBV9; CDR3aa: CASSVDMGETQYF; CDR3nt: TGTGCCAGCAGCGTAGATATGGGAGAGACCCAGTACTTC
j_gene: TRBJ2-7; d_gene: TRBD1; abundance: NA; v_gene: TRBV29-1; CDR3aa: CSVAGTGGFEDEQYF; CDR3nt: TGCAGCGTTGCCGGGACAGGCGGGTTCGAAGACGAGCAGTACTTC
j_gene: TRBJ2-1; d_gene: NA; abundance: NA; v_gene: TRBV7-2; CDR3aa: CASSLAGALYNEQFF; CDR3nt: TGTGCCAGCAGCTTAGCGGGGGCGCTGTACAATGAGCAGTTCTTC
j_gene: TRBJ1-5; d_gene: NA; abundance: NA; v_gene: TRBV6-4; CDR3aa: CASSDRVGQPQHF; CDR3nt: TGTGCCAGCAGTGACCGTGTGGGTCAGCCCCAGCATTTT
j_gene: TRBJ1-1; d_gene: NA; abundance: medium-sized; v_gene: TRBV7-6; CDR3aa: CASSPASRYTEAFF; CDR3nt: TGTGCCAGCAGCCCAGCGTCGAGGTACACTGAAGCTTTCTTT
j_gene: TRBJ1-2; d_gene: NA; abundance: NA; v_gene: TRBV6-5; CDR3aa: CASSLWYGYTF; CDR3nt: TGTGCCAGCAGCCTGTGGTATGGCTACACCTTC
j_gene: TRBJ2-5; d_gene: TRBD1; abundance: NA; v_gene: TRBV27; CDR3aa: CASSHYRGLDQETQYF; CDR3nt: TGTGCCAGCAGTCACTACAGGGGGCTGGACCAAGAGACCCAGTACTTC
j_gene: TRBJ2-1; d_gene: NA; abundance: NA; v_gene: TRBV19; CDR3aa: CASSIAPLTGYNEQFF; CDR3nt: TGTGCCAGTAGTATAGCCCCACTAACTGGATACAATGAGCAGTTCTTC
j_gene: TRBJ2-3; d_gene: TRBD2; abundance: NA; v_gene: TRBV6-1; CDR3aa: CASSFAAGVTDTQYF; CDR3nt: TGTGCCAGCAGTTTCGCAGCGGGGGTAACAGATACGCAGTATTTT
j_gene: TRBJ1-6; d_gene: NA; abundance: NA; v_gene: TRBV5-4; CDR3aa: CASSSGGRSYNSPLHF; CDR3nt: TGTGCCAGCAGCTCTGGGGGGCGCTCCTATAATTCACCCCTCCACTTT
j_gene: TRBJ2-3; d_gene: TRBD1; abundance: once; v_gene: TRBV18; CDR3aa: CASSLTGDSTDTQYF; CDR3nt: TGTGCCAGCTCGCTAACAGGGGACAGCACAGATACGCAGTATTTT
j_gene: TRBJ2-5; d_gene: NA; abundance: NA; v_gene: TRBV27; CDR3aa: CASSEISVEQETQYF; CDR3nt: TGTGCCAGCAGTGAAATTAGCGTGGAACAAGAGACCCAGTACTTC
j_gene: TRBJ1-1; d_gene: NA; abundance: NA; v_gene: TRBV11-3; CDR3aa: CASSLGPGSTEAFF; CDR3nt: TGTGCCAGCAGCTTAGGACCGGGGTCCACTGAAGCTTTCTTT
j_gene: TRBJ2-2; d_gene: NA; abundance: NA; v_gene: TRBV7-3; CDR3aa: CASSSITTGELFF; CDR3nt: TGTGCCAGCAGCTCCATAACAACCGGGGAGCTGTTTTTT
j_gene: TRBJ2-1; d_gene: TRBD2; abundance: NA; v_gene: TRBV5-1; CDR3aa: CASSLESGGFMDEQFF; CDR3nt: TGCGCCAGCAGCCTCGAGTCGGGAGGGTTTATGGATGAGCAGTTCTTC
j_gene: TRBJ2-2; d_gene: NA; abundance: NA; v_gene: TRBV5-1; CDR3aa: CASSLEGGWTGELFF; CDR3nt: TGCGCCAGCAGCTTGGAGGGGGGCTGGACCGGGGAGCTGTTTTTT
j_gene: TRBJ1-2; d_gene: NA; abundance: once; v_gene: TRBV9; CDR3aa: CASSPSAGDYGYTF; CDR3nt: TGTGCCAGCAGCCCGTCGGCAGGGGACTATGGCTACACCTTC
j_gene: TRBJ2-7; d_gene: NA; abundance: NA; v_gene: TRBV28; CDR3aa: CASSSGPREQYF; CDR3nt: TGTGCCAGCAGTTCCGGGCCGCGCGAGCAGTACTTC
j_gene: TRBJ1-5; d_gene: TRBD1; abundance: few; v_gene: TRBV18; CDR3aa: CASSPYDRAGQPQHF; CDR3nt: TGTGCCAGCTCACCATATGACAGGGCTGGTCAGCCCCAGCATTTT
j_gene: TRBJ1-1; d_gene: NA; abundance: NA; v_gene: TRBV6-6; CDR3aa: CASSWIAGDNTEAFF; CDR3nt: TGTGCCAGCAGTTGGATTGCGGGGGATAACACTGAAGCTTTCTTT
j_gene: TRBJ2-7; d_gene: TRBD2; abundance: NA; v_gene: TRBV5-4; CDR3aa: CASSQRPKGLAGGGEQYF; CDR3nt: TGTGCCAGCAGCCAGCGACCGAAGGGACTAGCGGGAGGTGGCGAGCAGTACTTC
j_gene: TRBJ2-5; d_gene: NA; abundance: NA; v_gene: TRBV7-9; CDR3aa: CASSQRGGCGEETQYF; CDR3nt: TGTGCCAGCAGCCAACGTGGGGGCTGTGGGGAAGAGACCCAGTACTTC
j_gene: TRBJ2-7; d_gene: NA; abundance: NA; v_gene: TRBV30; CDR3aa: CAWSITSYEQYF; CDR3nt: TGTGCCTGGAGTATTACCTCCTACGAGCAGTACTTC
j_gene: TRBJ2-2; d_gene: NA; abundance: NA; v_gene: TRBV9; CDR3aa: CASSVGTPTGELFF; CDR3nt: TGTGCCAGCAGCGTCGGCACCCCCACCGGGGAGCTGTTTTTT
j_gene: TRBJ2-2; d_gene: TRBD1; abundance: NA; v_gene: TRBV7-3; CDR3aa: CASSRGQGATGELFF; CDR3nt: TGTGCCAGCAGCCGCGGGCAGGGGGCCACCGGGGAGCTGTTTTTT
j_gene: TRBJ2-6; d_gene: NA; abundance: NA; v_gene: TRBV19; CDR3aa: CASSWVETGANVLTF; CDR3nt: TGTGCCAGTAGCTGGGTGGAAACTGGGGCCAACGTCCTGACTTTC
j_gene: TRBJ1-2; d_gene: TRBD1; abundance: NA; v_gene: TRBV28; CDR3aa: CASSFQGAQGYTF; CDR3nt: TGTGCCAGCAGTTTTCAGGGGGCGCAGGGCTACACCTTC
j_gene: TRBJ2-2; d_gene: NA; abundance: NA; v_gene: TRBV18; CDR3aa: CASSPRANSNTGELFF; CDR3nt: TGTGCCAGCTCTCCACGGGCCAACTCGAACACCGGGGAGCTGTTTTTT
j_gene: TRBJ2-1; d_gene: NA; abundance: NA; v_gene: TRBV18; CDR3aa: CASSRGEGSYNEQFF; CDR3nt: TGTGCCAGCTCAAGGGGGGAGGGCTCCTACAATGAGCAGTTCTTC
j_gene: TRBJ2-1; d_gene: NA; abundance: once; v_gene: TRBV2; CDR3aa: CASSVHSSYNEQFF; CDR3nt: TGTGCCAGCAGTGTACATAGCTCCTACAATGAGCAGTTCTTC
j_gene: TRBJ1-1; d_gene: NA; abundance: NA; v_gene: TRBV18; CDR3aa: CASSVGLMNTEAFF; CDR3nt: TGTGCCAGCTCGGTAGGTTTAATGAACACTGAAGCTTTCTTT
j_gene: TRBJ1-5; d_gene: TRBD1; abundance: NA; v_gene: TRBV9; CDR3aa: CASSAGGDSGGNQPQHF; CDR3nt: TGTGCCAGCAGCGCCGGGGGGGACAGCGGAGGGAATCAGCCCCAGCATTTT
j_gene: TRBJ2-1; d_gene: TRBD2; abundance: NA; v_gene: TRBV29-1; CDR3aa: CSSTRTSGGNEQFF; CDR3nt: TGCAGCTCAACAAGGACTAGCGGAGGGAATGAGCAGTTCTTC
j_gene: TRBJ2-5; d_gene: NA; abundance: NA; v_gene: TRBV7-6; CDR3aa: CASSLDAGVGETQYF; CDR3nt: TGTGCCAGCAGCTTGGATGCAGGGGTAGGGGAGACCCAGTACTTC
j_gene: TRBJ1-1; d_gene: NA; abundance: NA; v_gene: TRBV30; CDR3aa: CAWSIQQEAFF; CDR3nt: TGTGCCTGGAGTATTCAACAGGAGGCTTTCTTT
j_gene: TRBJ2-2; d_gene: NA; abundance: NA; v_gene: TRBV27; CDR3aa: CASSFTGANTGELFF; CDR3nt: TGTGCCAGCAGTTTTACGGGTGCGAACACCGGGGAGCTGTTTTTT
j_gene: TRBJ2-7; d_gene: NA; abundance: NA; v_gene: TRBV28; CDR3aa: CASRPGQSYEQYF; CDR3nt: TGTGCCAGCAGACCTGGACAGAGCTACGAGCAGTACTTC
j_gene: TRBJ1-1; d_gene: NA; abundance: NA; v_gene: TRBV19; CDR3aa: CASSIEGQGRGEAFF; CDR3nt: TGTGCCAGTAGTATAGAGGGGCAGGGGAGGGGTGAAGCTTTCTTT
j_gene: TRBJ2-5; d_gene: NA; abundance: NA; v_gene: TRBV5-4; CDR3aa: CASSYLTPQETQYF; CDR3nt: TGTGCCAGCAGCTATTTGACACCTCAAGAGACCCAGTACTTC
j_gene: TRBJ2-7; d_gene: NA; abundance: NA; v_gene: TRBV11-1; CDR3aa: CASSFQGSPYEQYF; CDR3nt: TGTGCCAGCAGCTTTCAGGGGTCGCCCTACGAGCAGTACTTC
j_gene: TRBJ1-2; d_gene: TRBD1; abundance: few; v_gene: TRBV6-5; CDR3aa: CASSYGGGVLGYTF; CDR3nt: TGTGCCAGCAGTTACGGAGGGGGCGTACTGGGCTACACCTTC
j_gene: TRBJ1-6; d_gene: NA; abundance: many; v_gene: TRBV2; CDR3aa: CASRRRQDSYNSPLHF; CDR3nt: TGTGCCAGCAGGAGACGACAGGACTCCTATAATTCACCCCTCCACTTT
j_gene: TRBJ1-2; d_gene: NA; abundance: NA; v_gene: TRBV10-3; CDR3aa: CAIKGEGSYGYTF; CDR3nt: TGTGCCATCAAAGGGGAGGGCTCATATGGCTACACCTTC
j_gene: TRBJ2-1; d_gene: TRBD2; abundance: NA; v_gene: TRBV19; CDR3aa: CASSMMAGGPNEQFF; CDR3nt: TGTGCCAGTAGTATGATGGCGGGAGGGCCCAATGAGCAGTTCTTC
j_gene: TRBJ1-2; d_gene: TRBD1; abundance: NA; v_gene: TRBV9; CDR3aa: CASSVGTGPDGYTF; CDR3nt: TGTGCCAGCAGCGTAGGGACAGGGCCTGATGGCTACACCTTC
j_gene: TRBJ2-7; d_gene: NA; abundance: once; v_gene: TRBV2; CDR3aa: CASRPQGGSSYEQYF; CDR3nt: TGTGCCAGCAGACCCCAGGGGGGTAGCTCCTACGAGCAGTACTTC
j_gene: TRBJ2-3; d_gene: NA; abundance: once; v_gene: TRBV6-5; CDR3aa: CASSSAGAGTDTQYF; CDR3nt: TGTGCCAGCAGTTCCGCAGGGGCCGGCACAGATACGCAGTATTTT
j_gene: TRBJ2-2; d_gene: NA; abundance: NA; v_gene: TRBV30; CDR3aa: CAWSLGNTGELFF; CDR3nt: TGTGCCTGGAGTCTGGGGAACACCGGGGAGCTGTTTTTT
j_gene: TRBJ2-3; d_gene: NA; abundance: NA; v_gene: TRBV29-1; CDR3aa: CSVFLDLGTDTQYF; CDR3nt: TGCAGCGTTTTCCTGGATTTAGGCACAGATACGCAGTATTTT